The source of this T cell receptor beta chain is a study of monozygotic twins with inflammatory bowel disease. Overall study findings and caveats: Twin concordance left repertoire similarity unchanged, with limited power a possible explanation for this lack of difference. Neither one strong signal nor one clonotype associated with IBD was supported. The co-twins with IBD showed lower TCRbeta diversity (inverse Simpson) than their healthy siblings.

Each sample's cDNA came from eight separate reactions. TCRdb re-called the 5' RACE reads and gives one entry per CDR3 protein, without DNA. Listed are over 200,000 distinct CDR3 sequences; 1.6% falls within the top ten. About this clonotype: Its antigen remains unidentified.

The CDR3 has 14 amino acids. The germline V gene has CDR1 SEHNR and CDR2 FQNEAQ (reference sequence). The chain is built from TRBV7-9 and TRBJ1-1. The TCR originated in a human donor with ulcerative colitis or Crohn's disease, or a healthy co-twin of an affected twin (not recorded which). Material for sequencing was blood. This CDR3 reads CASSLDKGNTEAFF.